What follows are 9 T cell receptor beta chains derived from one specimen sequenced in a study of CD8 T cells in ankylosing spondylitis. TCRdb analysed the 5' RACE reads with MiXCR anew, one entry per CDR3 protein. The sample yields about 240,000 distinct CDR3 sequences, about 11% seen once. Sequencing was done on a sample of blood, either unsorted or a sorted T cell fraction (not recorded which). All receptors derive from a male donor with ankylosing spondylitis or in good health (not recorded which).

In its sample, this clonotype was seen many times. The chain links TRBV5-1 to TRBJ2-7; a possible D gene is TRBD2 (6 bases). CDR1 is SGHRS and CDR2 is YFSETQ in the germline V gene. The CDR3 covers 13 residues. V lost 7 bases to trimming and J lost 0 bases, with 11 bases between them. As DNA, the CDR3 is TGCGCCAGCTGGGAGGCAAGCTCCTACGAGCAGTACTTC. It specifies CASWEASSYEQYF.

In this sample, this clonotype turned up a few times. The genes are TRBV7-9 and TRBJ1-3; D remains ambiguous. Deletions cut 7 bases from V and 3 bases from J, with 13 bases between. Germline-derived CDR1 and CDR2 are SEHNR and FQNEAQ (reference sequence). The CDR3 has 14 amino acids. The CDR3 here is CASTYNPRGNTIYF. The CDR3 coding sequence is TGTGCCAGCACCTATAACCCTCGTGGAAACACCATATATTTT.

The rearrangement uses TRBV20-1 and TRBJ2-7, with TRBD2 as a possible D gene (6 bases). Between the trimmed V and J ends, which lost 8 bases and 2 bases, there was a span of 28 bases. CDR3 length equals 17 residues. Germline assignment: CDR1 DFQATT and CDR2 SNEGSKA (reference sequence). The CDR3 sequence: CSSTLGAGAGGTYEQYF. CDR3 coding DNA: TGCAGTTCCACACTTGGGGCCGGGGCCGGGGGAACCTACGAGCAGTACTTC.

This clonotype was seen more than once but under ten times. The CDR3 loop is CASSFGLAGPLTTDTQYF. The DNA of the CDR3 is TGTGCCAGCAGCTTTGGACTAGCGGGACCACTTACCACAGATACGCAGTATTTT. The V and J genes are TRBV28 and TRBJ2-3, with 12 bases aligning to TRBD2. CDR3 length equals 18 residues. Trimming removed 6 bases from V and 2 bases from J; junction bases left unmatched: 12. Germline CDR1 MDHEN, CDR2 SYDVKM.

This clonotype was seen many times. One base away lies a much larger clone, so this may be a sequencing read error. The genes are TRBV12-3 or TRBV12-4 and TRBJ2-7; D might be TRBD2 (5 bases). The CDR3 loop spans 11 amino acids. In DNA, the CDR3 is TGTGCCAGCAGCTTAGAGGGCGAGCAGTACTTC. It translates to CASSLEGEQYF.

This clonotype was counted only a few times. CDR3 sequence: CSARDQQGWEKLFF. In nucleotides, the CDR3 is TGCAGTGCTAGAGATCAACAGGGTTGGGAAAAACTGTTTTTT. The chain couples TRBV20-1 to TRBJ1-4, with D perhaps TRBD1 (6 bases). Trimming pared 0 bases from V and 8 bases from J, leaving 13 bases between. Germline-derived CDR1 and CDR2 are DFQATT and SNEGSKA (reference sequence). The CDR3 runs to 14 residues.

This clonotype showed up many times. The chain joins TRBV12-3 or TRBV12-4 to TRBJ2-7; 8 nucleotides match TRBD1. The CDR3 contains 13 residues. The trim removed 8 bases at V and 5 bases at J, leaving 8 bases unmatched. The CDR3 DNA reads TGTGCCAGCTCAATCGACAGGGGTAACGAGCAGTACTTC. Translated: CASSIDRGNEQYF.

About this clonotype: A much larger clone sits a single nucleotide away, making a read error possible. The chain has TRBV7-8 and TRBJ2-1; maybe TRBD2 (6 bases). The CDR3 has 13 residues. Trimming took off 8 bases at V and 8 bases at J, with 16 bases between the two ends. Germline V lookup: CDR1 SGHVS, CDR2 FQNEAQ. The CDR3 here is CASGRRGYDEQFF. DNA for the CDR3: TGTGCCAGCGGGAGGCGGGGTTACGATGAGCAGTTCTTC.

This clonotype was counted many times. The chain combines TRBV20-1 with TRBJ2-1; TRBD2 aligns across 10 bases. The CDR3 is 13 residues long. Germline assignment: CDR1 DFQATT and CDR2 SNEGSKA (reference sequence). The CDR3, as DNA: TGCAGGGGGGATCTAGCGGGAGATCATGAGCAGTTCTTC. Residues: CRGDLAGDHEQFF.